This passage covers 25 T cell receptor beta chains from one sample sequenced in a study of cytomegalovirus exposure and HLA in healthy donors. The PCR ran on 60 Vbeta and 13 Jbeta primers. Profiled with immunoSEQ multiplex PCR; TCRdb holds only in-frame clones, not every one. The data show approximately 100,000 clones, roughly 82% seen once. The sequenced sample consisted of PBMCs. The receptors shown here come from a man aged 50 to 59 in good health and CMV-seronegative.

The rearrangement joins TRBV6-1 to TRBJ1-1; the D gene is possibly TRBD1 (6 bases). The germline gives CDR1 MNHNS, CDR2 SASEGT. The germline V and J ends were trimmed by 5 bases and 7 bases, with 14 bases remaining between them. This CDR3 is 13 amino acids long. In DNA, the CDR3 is TGTGCCAGCAGTAGGGGGATGTGGGTTGAAGCTTTCTTT. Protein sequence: CASSRGMWVEAFF.

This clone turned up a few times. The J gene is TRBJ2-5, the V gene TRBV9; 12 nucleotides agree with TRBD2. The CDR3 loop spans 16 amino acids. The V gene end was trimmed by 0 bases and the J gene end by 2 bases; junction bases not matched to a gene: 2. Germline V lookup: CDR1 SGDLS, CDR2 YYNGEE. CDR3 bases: TGTGCCAGCAGCGTAGGACTAGCGGGAGCACAAGAGACCCAGTACTTC. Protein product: CASSVGLAGAQETQYF. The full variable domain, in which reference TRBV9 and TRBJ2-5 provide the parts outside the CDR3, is DSGVTQTPKHLITATGQRVTLRCSPRSGDLSVYWYQQSLDQGLQFLIQYYNGEERAKGNILERFSAQQFPDLHSELNLSSLELGDSALYFCASSVGLAGAQETQYFGPGTRLLVL.

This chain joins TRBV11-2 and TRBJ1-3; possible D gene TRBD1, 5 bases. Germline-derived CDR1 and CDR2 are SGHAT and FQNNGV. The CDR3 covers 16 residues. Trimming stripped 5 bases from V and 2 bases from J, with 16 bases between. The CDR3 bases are TGTGCCAGCAGCCCCCAACCGCGGGGGGCTGGAAACACCATATATTTT. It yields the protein CASSPQPRGAGNTIYF. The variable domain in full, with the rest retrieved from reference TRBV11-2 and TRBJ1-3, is EAGVAQSPRYKIIEKRQSVAFWCNPISGHATLYWYQQILGQGPKLLIQFQNNGVVDDSQLPKDRFSAERLKGVDSTLKIQPAKLEDSAVYLCASSPQPRGAGNTIYFGEGSWLTVV.

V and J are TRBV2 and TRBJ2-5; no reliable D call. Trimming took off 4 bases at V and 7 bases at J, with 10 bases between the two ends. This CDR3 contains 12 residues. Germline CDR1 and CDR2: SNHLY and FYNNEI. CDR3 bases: TGTGCCAGCAGTGGCCTAGGCGGGACCCAGTACTTC. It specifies CASSGLGGTQYF.

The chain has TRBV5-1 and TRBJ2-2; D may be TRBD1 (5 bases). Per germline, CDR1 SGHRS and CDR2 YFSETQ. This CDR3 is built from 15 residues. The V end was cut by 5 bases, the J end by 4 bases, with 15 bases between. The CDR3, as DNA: TGCGCCAGCAGTACAGGTCCCTTTTCCACCGGGGAGCTGTTTTTT. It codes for CASSTGPFSTGELFF.

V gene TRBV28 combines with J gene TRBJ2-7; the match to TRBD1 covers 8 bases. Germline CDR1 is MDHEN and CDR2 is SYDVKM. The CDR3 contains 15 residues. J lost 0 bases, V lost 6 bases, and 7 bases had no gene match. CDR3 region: CASRRRDRSSYEQYF. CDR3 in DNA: TGTGCCAGCAGACGGAGGGACAGGAGCTCCTACGAGCAGTACTTC.

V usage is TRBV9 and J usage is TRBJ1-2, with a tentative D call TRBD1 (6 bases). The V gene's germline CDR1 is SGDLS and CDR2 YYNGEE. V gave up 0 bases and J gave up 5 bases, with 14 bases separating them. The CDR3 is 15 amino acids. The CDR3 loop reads CASSVGGQSRYGYTF. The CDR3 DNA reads TGTGCCAGCAGCGTAGGGGGACAATCCCGGTATGGCTACACCTTC.

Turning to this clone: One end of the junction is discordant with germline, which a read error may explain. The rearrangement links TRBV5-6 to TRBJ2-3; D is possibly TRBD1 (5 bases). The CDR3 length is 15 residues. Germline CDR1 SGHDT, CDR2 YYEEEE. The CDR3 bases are TGTGCCAGCAGCTCCGTTCGACCCCATATACCCCGTAGGGGCTTT. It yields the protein CASSSVRPHIPRRGF.

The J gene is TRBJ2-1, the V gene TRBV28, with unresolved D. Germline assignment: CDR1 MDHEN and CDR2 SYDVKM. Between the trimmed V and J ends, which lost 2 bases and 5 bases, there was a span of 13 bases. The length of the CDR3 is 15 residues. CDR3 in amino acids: CASSLDPARHNEQFF. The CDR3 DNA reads TGTGCCAGCAGTTTAGATCCAGCGCGACACAATGAGCAGTTCTTC. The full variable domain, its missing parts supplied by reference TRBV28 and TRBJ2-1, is DVKVTQSSRYLVKRTGEKVFLECVQDMDHENMFWYRQDPGLGLRLIYFSYDVKMKEKGDIPEGYSVSREKKERFSLILESASTNQTSMYLCASSLDPARHNEQFFGPGTRLTVL.

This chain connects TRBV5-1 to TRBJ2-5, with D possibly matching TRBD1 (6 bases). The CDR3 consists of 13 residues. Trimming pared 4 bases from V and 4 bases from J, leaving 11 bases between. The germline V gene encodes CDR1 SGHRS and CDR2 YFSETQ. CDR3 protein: CASSTGNPETQYF. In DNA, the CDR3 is TGCGCCAGCAGCACAGGGAACCCAGAGACCCAGTACTTC.

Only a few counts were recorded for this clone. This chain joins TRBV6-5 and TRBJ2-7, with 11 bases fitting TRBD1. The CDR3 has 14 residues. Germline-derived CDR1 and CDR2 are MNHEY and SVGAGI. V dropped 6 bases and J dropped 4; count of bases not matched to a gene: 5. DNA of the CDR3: TGTGCCAGCAGCGTGGGACAGGGGGTGTACGAGCAGTACTTC. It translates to CASSVGQGVYEQYF.

CDR3 sequence (DNA): TGCGCCAGCAGAGGGACAGGGGGCCACGGGGAGCTGTTTTTT. This encodes CASRGTGGHGELFF. The gene calls are TRBV10-2 and TRBJ2-2; TRBD1 matches at 12 bases. The germline V gene encodes CDR1 WSHSY and CDR2 SAAADI. The CDR3 loop spans 14 amino acids. V dropped 6 bases and J dropped 7; count of bases not matched to a gene: 3.

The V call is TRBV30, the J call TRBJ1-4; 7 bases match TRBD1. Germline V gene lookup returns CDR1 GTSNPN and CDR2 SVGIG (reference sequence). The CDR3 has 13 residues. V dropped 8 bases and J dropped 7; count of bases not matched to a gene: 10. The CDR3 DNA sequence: TGTGCCGGCAGGGACAGAGGGGTTGAAAAACTGTTTTTT. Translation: CAGRDRGVEKLFF.

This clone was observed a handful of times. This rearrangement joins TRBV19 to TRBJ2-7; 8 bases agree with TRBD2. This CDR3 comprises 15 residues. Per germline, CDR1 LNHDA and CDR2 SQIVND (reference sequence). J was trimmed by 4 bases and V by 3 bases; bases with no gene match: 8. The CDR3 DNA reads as TGTGCCAGTAGTATCAGCGGGAGTCCGCGATACGAGCAGTACTTC. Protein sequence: CASSISGSPRYEQYF.

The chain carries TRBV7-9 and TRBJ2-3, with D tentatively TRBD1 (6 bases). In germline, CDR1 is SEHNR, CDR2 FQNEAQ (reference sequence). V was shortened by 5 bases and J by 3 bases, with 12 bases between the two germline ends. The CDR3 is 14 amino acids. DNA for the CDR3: TGTGCCAGCAGCCTGACAGGAAAGACAGATACGCAGTATTTT. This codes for CASSLTGKTDTQYF.

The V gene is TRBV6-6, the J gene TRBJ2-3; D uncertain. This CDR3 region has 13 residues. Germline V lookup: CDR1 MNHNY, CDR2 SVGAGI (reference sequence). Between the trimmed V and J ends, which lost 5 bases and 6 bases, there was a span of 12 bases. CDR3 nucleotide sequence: TGTGCCAGCAGTCGGGTAGAGTTGGATACGCAGTATTTT. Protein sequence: CASSRVELDTQYF.

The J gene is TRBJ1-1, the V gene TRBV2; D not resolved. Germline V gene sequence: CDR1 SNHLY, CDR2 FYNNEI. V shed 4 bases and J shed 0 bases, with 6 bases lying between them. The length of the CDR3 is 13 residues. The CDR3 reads CASSVGLNTEAFF. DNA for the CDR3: TGTGCCAGCAGTGTCGGTCTGAACACTGAAGCTTTCTTT.

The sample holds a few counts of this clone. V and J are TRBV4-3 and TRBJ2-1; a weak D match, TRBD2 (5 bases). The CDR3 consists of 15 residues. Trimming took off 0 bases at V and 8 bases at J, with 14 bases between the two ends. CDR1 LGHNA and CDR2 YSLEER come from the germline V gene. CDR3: CASSQDFASGDEQFF. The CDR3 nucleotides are TGCGCCAGCAGCCAAGATTTCGCTTCCGGGGATGAGCAGTTCTTC.

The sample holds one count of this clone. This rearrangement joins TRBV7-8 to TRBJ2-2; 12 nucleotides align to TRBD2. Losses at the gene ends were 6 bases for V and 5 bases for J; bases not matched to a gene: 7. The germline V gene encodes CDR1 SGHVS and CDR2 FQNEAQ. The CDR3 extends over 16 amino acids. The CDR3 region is CASSIGLAGLTGELFF. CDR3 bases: TGTGCCAGCAGTATCGGACTAGCGGGACTTACCGGGGAGCTGTTTTTT.

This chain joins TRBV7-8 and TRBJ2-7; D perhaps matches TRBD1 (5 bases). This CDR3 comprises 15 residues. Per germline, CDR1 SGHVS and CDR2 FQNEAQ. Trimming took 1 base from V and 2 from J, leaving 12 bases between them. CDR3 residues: CASSLVGTGAYEQYF. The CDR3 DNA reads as TGTGCCAGCAGCTTAGTTGGTACAGGCGCCTACGAGCAGTACTTC. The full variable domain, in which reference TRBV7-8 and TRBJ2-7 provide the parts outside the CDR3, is GAGVSQSPRYKVAKRGQDVALRCDPISGHVSLFWYQQALGQGPEFLTYFQNEAQLDKSGLPSDRFFAERPEGSVSTLKIQRTQQEDSAVYLCASSLVGTGAYEQYFGPGTRLTVT.

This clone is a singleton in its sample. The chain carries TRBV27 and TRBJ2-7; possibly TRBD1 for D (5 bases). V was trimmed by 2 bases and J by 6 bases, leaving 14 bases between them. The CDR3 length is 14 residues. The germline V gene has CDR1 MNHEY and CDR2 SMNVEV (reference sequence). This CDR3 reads CASSLAGRLGEQYF. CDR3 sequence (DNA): TGTGCCAGCAGTTTAGCAGGGCGGCTCGGCGAGCAGTACTTC.

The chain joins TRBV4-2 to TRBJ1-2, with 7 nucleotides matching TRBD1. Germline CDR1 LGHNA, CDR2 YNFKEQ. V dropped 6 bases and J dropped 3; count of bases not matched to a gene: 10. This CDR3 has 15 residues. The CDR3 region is CASSVGTARDYGYTF. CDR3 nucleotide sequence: TGTGCCAGCAGTGTCGGGACAGCCAGGGACTATGGCTACACCTTC.

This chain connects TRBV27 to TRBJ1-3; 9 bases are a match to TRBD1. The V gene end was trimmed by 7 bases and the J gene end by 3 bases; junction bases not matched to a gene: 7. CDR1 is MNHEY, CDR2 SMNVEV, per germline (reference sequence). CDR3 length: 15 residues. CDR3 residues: CASIKTGGVGNTIYF. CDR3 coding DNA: TGTGCCAGCATCAAGACAGGGGGGGTTGGAAACACCATATATTTT.

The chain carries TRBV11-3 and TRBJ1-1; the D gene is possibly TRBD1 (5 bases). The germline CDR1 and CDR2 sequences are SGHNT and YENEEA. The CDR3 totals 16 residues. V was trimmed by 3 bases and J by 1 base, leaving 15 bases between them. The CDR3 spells CASSLGGDGRNTEAFF. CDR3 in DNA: TGTGCCAGCAGCTTGGGAGGGGACGGCCGGAACACTGAAGCTTTCTTT.

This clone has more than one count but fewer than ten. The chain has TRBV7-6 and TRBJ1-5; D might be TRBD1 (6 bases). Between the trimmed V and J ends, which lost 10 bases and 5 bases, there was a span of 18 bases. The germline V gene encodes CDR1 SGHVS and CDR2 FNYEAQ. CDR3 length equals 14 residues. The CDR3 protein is CATSTMAGDQPQHF. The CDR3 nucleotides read TGTGCCACCTCTACTATGGCAGGGGATCAGCCCCAGCATTTT.